Listed here is a single TCR beta chain. This record belongs to a study of blood T cell repertoires in COVID-19. The J segment lost 5 bases and the V segment lost 5 bases, leaving 12 bases of the junction unmatched. The CDR3 totals 15 residues. The germline gives CDR1 SQVTM, CDR2 ANQGSEA. As handled by the study authors: Reference gene primer amplification in the assay estimated nucleated cell counts. TCRdb keeps only in-frame clones here, not all; method: immunoSEQ multiplex PCR. The V and J calls and clone size were taken over from that table, and D and trimming were inferred from the DNA. Of approximately 140,000 clones listed, approximately 88% are singletons.

The sequence derives from a man in his 70s with active COVID-19. Sequenced input: peripheral blood. The chain recombines TRBV29-1 with TRBJ2-4, with TRBD1 matching 7 bases. CDR3 nucleotide sequence: TGCAGCGTTACCCCTTCTCCAGGGACAGAAAACATTCAGTACTTC. Its translation: CSVTPSPGTENIQYF.